The 9 T cell receptor beta chains given below trace back to one sample, sequenced in a study of T cell responses to AZD1222 COVID-19 vaccine. TCRdb keeps only in-frame clones here, not all; method: immunoSEQ multiplex PCR. This table has about 150,000 clones, just over 90% appearing once. The source material was peripheral blood, sampled 28 days after the second AZD1222 dose. These receptors all come from an adult who received the AZD1222 COVID-19 vaccine.

This chain connects TRBV6-5 to TRBJ1-1; D perhaps matches TRBD1 (5 bases). From germline, CDR1 is MNHEY and CDR2 SVGAGI. The CDR3 spans 15 residues. The germline V and J ends were trimmed by 0 bases and 6 bases, with 14 bases remaining between them. The CDR3 sequence: CASSYSSRVGPEAFF. DNA of the CDR3: TGTGCCAGCAGTTACTCGAGCAGGGTAGGTCCTGAAGCTTTCTTT.

The chain combines TRBV7-9 with TRBJ1-4; the D is unclear. This CDR3 spans 12 amino acids. Germline CDR1 reads SEHNR; CDR2 reads FQNEAQ (reference sequence). Trimming removed 3 bases at V and 8 bases at J, with 7 bases between. The CDR3 sequence is CASSFRLEKLFF. The CDR3 nucleotides are TGTGCCAGCAGCTTCCGACTGGAAAAACTGTTTTTT.

The V gene is TRBV6-5, the J gene TRBJ2-2; D tentatively fits TRBD1 or TRBD2 (7 bases each). The CDR3 has 14 residues. Germline-derived CDR1 and CDR2 are MNHEY and SVGAGI. Trimming stripped 6 bases from V and 7 bases from J, with 15 bases between. CDR3 DNA sequence: TGTGCCAGCAGCCAGGGGGGGGCGGGCGGGGAGCTGTTTTTT. It encodes CASSQGGAGGELFF.

The rearrangement links TRBV4-1 to TRBJ1-2, with D perhaps TRBD1 (5 bases). The germline CDR1 and CDR2 sequences are MGHRA and YSYEKL. Trimming cost V 4 bases and J 7 bases, with 13 bases left between them. The CDR3 has 13 residues. CDR3: CASSPAGTGGYTF. Here the CDR3 DNA reads TGCGCCAGCAGCCCAGCCGGGACCGGTGGCTACACCTTC.

V is TRBV5-6 and J is TRBJ1-2; TRBD1 matches 8 bases. Germline V gives CDR1 SGHDT, CDR2 YYEEEE. The CDR3 has 15 residues. J was trimmed by 8 bases and V by 4 bases; bases with no gene match: 13. The DNA of the CDR3 is TGTGCCAGCAGCACCGACAGGGGTTTAGGGGGCGGCTACACCTTC. It yields the protein CASSTDRGLGGGYTF.

The table lists this clone with a count of one. This chain links TRBV9 with TRBJ1-3; a possible D gene is TRBD1 (5 bases). Germline assignment: CDR1 SGDLS and CDR2 YYNGEE. The CDR3 is made up of 18 amino acids. V was shortened by 1 base and J by 0 bases, with 17 bases between the two germline ends. CDR3 DNA sequence: TGTGCCAGCAGCGTAAACCCCCTGGGGACGCGCTCTGGAAACACCATATATTTT. Translation: CASSVNPLGTRSGNTIYF.

This chain connects TRBV18 to TRBJ2-3; 10 positions agree with TRBD2. Germline V gene data show CDR1 as KGHSH and CDR2 as LQKENI. The CDR3 is made up of 16 amino acids. V gave up 8 bases and J gave up 1 base; unmatched junction bases: 9. As DNA, the CDR3 is TGTGCCAGCCGAGAGGGGCTAGCGGGGGGCACAGATACGCAGTATTTT. It specifies CASREGLAGGTDTQYF.

The chain carries TRBV3-1 (or the pseudogene TRBV3-2) and TRBJ2-7; no firm D call. Germline V gene lookup returns CDR1 LGHDT and CDR2 YNNKEL (reference sequence). V was trimmed by 4 bases and J by 3 bases, leaving 4 bases between them. CDR3 size: 11 residues. In DNA form, the CDR3 reads TGTGCCAGCAGCCCCTACTACGAGCAGTACTTC. This gives the protein CASSPYYEQYF.

The chain joins TRBV6-1 to TRBJ2-7; 8 bases agree with TRBD1. The J segment lost 10 bases and the V segment lost 1 base, leaving 12 bases of the junction unmatched. Germline loops: CDR1 MNHNS, CDR2 SASEGT. This CDR3 is built from 15 residues. CDR3 residues: CASSEGLGGRGLQYF. The CDR3 DNA reads as TGTGCCAGCAGTGAAGGACTAGGGGGCAGGGGGCTTCAGTACTTC.